Listed below are T cell receptor beta chains from one sample, sequenced in a study of shared clonotypes between healthy human individuals. Here immunoSEQ multiplex PCR was the method, and the copy in TCRdb shows in-frame clones only, minus some. The table lists about 770,000 clones, 72% of them singletons. The source material was memory CD4+ T cells sorted from blood. These receptors originate from a woman aged 30 to 39 in good health. The CDR3 runs from the conserved cysteine through the conserved F or W. D genes are given only for firm matches. A clone size is listed for some rows: how often the clone was seen (once, few, many), or a class if it is expanded.

V gene: TRBV28; J gene: TRBJ2-1; D gene: TRBD2; clone size: NA; CDR3 DNA: TGTGCCAGCAGCACCCCCGGACTAGCGAGGGAGCGTGAGCAGTTCTTC; CDR3 protein: CASSTPGLAREREQFF
V gene: TRBV4-1; J gene: TRBJ2-1; D gene: TRBD2; clone size: few; CDR3 DNA: TGCGCCAGCAGCCCAAGGCGCGGACTAGCGGGAGCGGGTGAGCAGTTCTTC; CDR3 protein: CASSPRRGLAGAGEQFF
V gene: TRBV7-8; J gene: TRBJ2-1; D gene: TRBD2; clone size: once; CDR3 DNA: TGTGCCAGCAGCTTGAGACTAGCGCTAAGCGGCTCCTACAATGAGCAGTTCTTC; CDR3 protein: CASSLRLALSGSYNEQFF
V gene: TRBV6-5; J gene: TRBJ2-3; D gene: NA; clone size: many; CDR3 DNA: TGTGCCAGCAGTTACGAGCGGATCACAGATACGCAGTATTTT; CDR3 protein: CASSYERITDTQYF
V gene: TRBV15; J gene: TRBJ2-4; D gene: TRBD2; clone size: NA; CDR3 DNA: TGTGCCACCAGCACCTTAGCGGGAGGGGGGGCCAAAAACATTCAGTACTTC; CDR3 protein: CATSTLAGGGAKNIQYF
V gene: TRBV12-5; J gene: TRBJ1-2; D gene: NA; clone size: NA; CDR3 DNA: TGTGCTAGTGGTCCCGATATCTATGGCTACACCTTC; CDR3 protein: CASGPDIYGYTF
V gene: TRBV5-4; J gene: TRBJ2-2; D gene: TRBD1; clone size: NA; CDR3 DNA: TGTGCCAGCAGGGGGGGACAGGTGAACACCGGGGAGCTGTTTTTT; CDR3 protein: CASRGGQVNTGELFF
V gene: TRBV27; J gene: TRBJ2-1; D gene: NA; clone size: NA; CDR3 DNA: TGTGCCACCCGCGAAGGTGGGTCCTCCTACAATGAGCAGTTCTTC; CDR3 protein: CATREGGSSYNEQFF
V gene: TRBV21-1; J gene: TRBJ2-3; D gene: NA; clone size: NA; CDR3 DNA: TGTGCCAGCAGCAAGTTTATAGCGGGAGATGAAGATACGCAGTATTTT; CDR3 protein: CASSKFIAGDEDTQYF
V gene: TRBV19; J gene: TRBJ1-5; D gene: TRBD1; clone size: NA; CDR3 DNA: TGTGCCAGTAGTACGACAGGGGGAGGTCAGCCCCAGCATTTT; CDR3 protein: CASSTTGGGQPQHF